The sequence of this T cell receptor (beta chain) was determined in a study of T cell responses to AZD1222 COVID-19 vaccine. The CDR3 runs 13 residues. With 2 bases removed from V and 8 bases from J, the gap between germline ends came to 13 bases. CDR1 and CDR2 from the germline V gene are SGHNT and YYREEE (reference sequence). The protocol was immunoSEQ multiplex PCR, while the TCRdb copy is restricted to in-frame clones and leaves out a portion. The sample records 110,000 to 150,000 clones, 88% being singletons. For this clone: Its cognate antigen is unknown.

Study results and caveats: Nearly half of spike-specific TCRs reportedly target unmutated variant regions. Only six or seven AZD1222 recipients tested seropositive at baseline.

J is TRBJ1-2 and V is TRBV5-4; no clear D gene. The clonotype was recovered from an adult who received the AZD1222 COVID-19 vaccine. The sequencing here drew on peripheral blood, taken 28 days after the second AZD1222 dose. DNA for the CDR3: TGTGCCAGCAGCTTCGAAAGGGCTGGCGGCTACACCTTC. Its translation: CASSFERAGGYTF.